The following is a T cell receptor (beta chain) sequence with its context. The antigen it binds to is not known. The input lacks base qualities; no much larger clone sits a single base away. The junction shows trimming of 0 bases on V and 1 base on J, and the gene matches do not reach 5 bases of it. The CDR3 covers 16 residues, taking in both the cysteine and the phenylalanine. Only CDR3 DNA is held: 48 bases, read in frame from base 1. The germline V gene encodes CDR1 SGHNT and CDR2 YYREEE (reference sequence). Preparation of the library involved the immunoSEQ multiplex PCR assay. For most patients, genomic DNA was subjected to high-throughput TCR-beta CDR3 sequencing by Adaptive Biotechnologies. Per the authors' processing: TCR sequencing data were retrieved from Adaptive's ImmunoSEQ software for some 17 patients, whereas a few other patients were processed with MiXCR and VDJtools. CDR3 nucleotide sequences shared by donor and recipient were removed because the origin of these sequences could not be assigned. At least 2-fold expansion over unstimulated cells and a minimum CFSE-low frequency of 0.002% (template counts) or 0.001% (read counts) were required for clones to be classified as alloreactive. Clones detected in sequenced pre-transplant spleen, lymph node, or MLR CFSE-low populations of the donor or recipient were defined as mappable. The cumulative frequency of alloreactive clones was calculated as a percentage of all sequences, weighted by copy number. Imported from immuneACCESS, the table was reduced by TCRdb to in-frame sequences with V and J called. These copies leave out some clones; in studies compared against another copy, an unresolved V gene accounts for under half, and the cause of the remainder is not known. V, J and clone size are taken as reported in that table, and D and trimming were inferred from the DNA itself. The sample data list about 24,000 clones, and over 75% of these were observed just once. More than 0.9% of the sample rests with the top ten.

The data derive from a study of graft-versus-host responses after intestinal transplantation (dated by TCRdb to the early 2020s). About the study as a whole: Recipients received multivisceral, liver-intestinal, or isolated intestinal transplants. After intestinal transplantation, graft-versus-host and host-versus-graft alloreactive T cell clones in the graft, circulation and bone marrow were tracked using bulk TCR-beta CDR3 sequencing. Of the 20 to 30 intestinal transplant recipients enrolled in the cohort, one of whom was a retransplant, a few patients without pretransplant specimens were excluded. A peak of at least 4% donor T cells among recipient peripheral blood mononuclear cells was the definition used for donor T cell macrochimerism. Samples from a few later patients were sequenced in-house on an Illumina MiSeq with MiXCR processing rather than by the commercial service. Every recipient was given anti-thymocyte globulin induction, then maintenance tacrolimus and steroids for around three years. To identify alloreactive clones, pre-transplant mixed lymphocyte reaction products were sequenced and then compared with unstimulated pre-transplant donor and recipient T cells. Results the study describes overall, beyond this receptor: GvH clones were detected in recipient bone marrow, and some of these GvH clones were observed earlier in ileal mucosa or blood, consistent with an intestinal mucosal origin. Early after transplant, declines in HvG clones were associated with peak levels of circulating GvH clones. Conclusions were limited by the relatively low number and heterogeneity of intestinal transplant patients. In patients with donor T cell macrochimerism, the allografts had high GvH to HvG T cell clonal ratios.

Blood samples were collected up to 4 times in the first month after transplant and then at least monthly when available. This clonotype was sampled from a human patient who received an intestinal transplant, so some T cells may come from the graft donor. Sequencing was performed on PBMCs, taken roughly 68 weeks after intestinal transplant. Recombination joined TRBV5-4 with TRBJ2-5; 8 middle bases align to TRBD2. This receptor carries the CDR3 CASSLDPGGPQETQYF. The sequence in DNA is TGTGCCAGCAGCTTGGACCCGGGAGGGCCCCAAGAGACCCAGTACTTC.